This TCR beta chain came from a study of T cell changes during pregnancy in multiple sclerosis. From germline, CDR1 is SEHNR and CDR2 FQNEAQ (reference sequence). V lost 1 base and J lost 3; bases outside the gene matches: 7. CDR3 length: 16 amino acids. The assay was immunoSEQ multiplex PCR, and TCRdb's table has in-frame clones only and misses some. The sample shows tens of thousands of clones, 75% to 95% of them seen only once. The V gene is TRBV7-9, the J gene TRBJ1-1; 8 positions match TRBD1. The sequences come from CD4+ T cells from peripheral blood mononuclear cells, collected in the third trimester of pregnancy. This sequence was found in a female donor with multiple sclerosis, enrolled in a pregnancy study. This chain's CDR3 is CASSLGWGTGHTEAFF. The CDR3 coding sequence is TGTGCCAGCAGCTTAGGATGGGGGACAGGCCACACTGAAGCTTTCTTT. Supplemented by reference TRBV7-9 and TRBJ1-1, the full variable domain reads DTGVSQNPRHKITKRGQNVTFRCDPISEHNRLYWYRQTLGQGPEFLTYFQNEAQLEKSRLLSDRFSAERPKGSFSTLEIQRTEQGDSAMYLCASSLGWGTGHTEAFFGQGTRLTVV.